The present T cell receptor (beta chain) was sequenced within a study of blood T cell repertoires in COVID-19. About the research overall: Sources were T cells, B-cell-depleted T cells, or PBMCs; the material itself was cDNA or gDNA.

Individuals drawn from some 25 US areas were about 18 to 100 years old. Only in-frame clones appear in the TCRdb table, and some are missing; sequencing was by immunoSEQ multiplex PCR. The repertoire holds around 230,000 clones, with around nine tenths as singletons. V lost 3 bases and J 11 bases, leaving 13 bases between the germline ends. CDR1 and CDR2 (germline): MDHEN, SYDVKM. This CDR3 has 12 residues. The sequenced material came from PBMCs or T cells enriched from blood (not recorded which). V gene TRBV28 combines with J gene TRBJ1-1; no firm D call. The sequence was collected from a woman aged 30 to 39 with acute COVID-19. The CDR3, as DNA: TGTGCCAGCAGTTTTAACGGCCGCGGGGCTTTCTTT. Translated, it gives CASSFNGRGAFF.